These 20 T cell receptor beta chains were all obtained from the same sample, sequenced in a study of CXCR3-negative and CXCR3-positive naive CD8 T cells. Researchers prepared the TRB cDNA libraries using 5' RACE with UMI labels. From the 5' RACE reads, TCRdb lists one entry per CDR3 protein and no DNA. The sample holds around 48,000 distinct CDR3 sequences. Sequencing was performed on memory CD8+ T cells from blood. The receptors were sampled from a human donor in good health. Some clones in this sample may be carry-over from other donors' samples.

This CDR3 is CASSYGTGYLGTDEQYF. The rearrangement uses TRBV7-9 and TRBJ2-7; TCRdb's D call, TRBD1, is unchecked because there is no DNA. This CDR3 is built from 17 residues. Germline-derived CDR1 and CDR2 are SEHNR and FQNEAQ (reference sequence).

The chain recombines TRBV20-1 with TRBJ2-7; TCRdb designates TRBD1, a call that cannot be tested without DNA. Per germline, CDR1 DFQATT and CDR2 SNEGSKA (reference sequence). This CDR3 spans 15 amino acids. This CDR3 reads CSARSRGQSSYEQYF.

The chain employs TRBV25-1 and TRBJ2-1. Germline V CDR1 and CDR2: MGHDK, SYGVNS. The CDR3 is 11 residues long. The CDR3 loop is CASSRSEEQFF. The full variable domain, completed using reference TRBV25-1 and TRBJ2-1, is EADIYQTPRYLVIGTGKKITLECSQTMGHDKMYWYQQDPGMELHLIHYSYGVNSTEKGDLSSESTVSRIRTEHFPLTLESARPSHTSQYLCASSRSEEQFFGPGTRLTVL.

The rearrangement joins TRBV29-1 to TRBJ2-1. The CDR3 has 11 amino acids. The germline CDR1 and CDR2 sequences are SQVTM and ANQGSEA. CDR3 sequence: CSVEGPYEQFF.

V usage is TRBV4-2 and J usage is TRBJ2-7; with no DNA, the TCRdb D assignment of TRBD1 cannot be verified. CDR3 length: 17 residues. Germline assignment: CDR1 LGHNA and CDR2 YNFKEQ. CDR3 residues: CASSQAGPQGASYEQYF.

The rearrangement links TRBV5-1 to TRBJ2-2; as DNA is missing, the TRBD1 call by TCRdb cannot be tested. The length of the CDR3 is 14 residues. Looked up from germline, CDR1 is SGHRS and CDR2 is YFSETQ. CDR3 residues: CASYTGANTGELFF.

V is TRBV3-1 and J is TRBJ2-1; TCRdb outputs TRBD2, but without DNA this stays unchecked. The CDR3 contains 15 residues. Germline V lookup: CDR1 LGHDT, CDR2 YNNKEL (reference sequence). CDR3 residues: CASSQDGAPYNEQFF.

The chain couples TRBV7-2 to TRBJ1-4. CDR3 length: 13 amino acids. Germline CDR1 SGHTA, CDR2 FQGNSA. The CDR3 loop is CASSFSSNEKLFF.

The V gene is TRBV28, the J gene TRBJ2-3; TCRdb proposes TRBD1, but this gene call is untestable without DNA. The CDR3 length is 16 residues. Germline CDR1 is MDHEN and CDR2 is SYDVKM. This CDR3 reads CASSLLGGQSTDTQYF.

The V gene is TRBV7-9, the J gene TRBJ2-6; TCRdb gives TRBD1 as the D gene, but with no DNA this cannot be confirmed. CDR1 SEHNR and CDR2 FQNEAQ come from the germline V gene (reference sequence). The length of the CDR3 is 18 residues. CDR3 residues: CASSLAAEAPSGANVLTF.

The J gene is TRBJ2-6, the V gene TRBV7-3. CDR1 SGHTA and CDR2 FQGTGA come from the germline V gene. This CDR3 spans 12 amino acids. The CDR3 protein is CASSYGANVLTF. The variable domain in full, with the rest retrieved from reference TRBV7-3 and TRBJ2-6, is GAGVSQTPSNKVTEKGKYVELRCDPISGHTALYWYRQSLGQGPEFLIYFQGTGAADDSGLPNDRFFAVRPEGSVSTLKIQRTERGDSAVYLCASSYGANVLTFGAGSRLTVL.

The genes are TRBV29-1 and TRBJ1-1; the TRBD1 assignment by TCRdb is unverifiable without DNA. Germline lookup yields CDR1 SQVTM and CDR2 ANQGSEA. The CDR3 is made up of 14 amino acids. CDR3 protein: CSVFSGTGNVEAFF.

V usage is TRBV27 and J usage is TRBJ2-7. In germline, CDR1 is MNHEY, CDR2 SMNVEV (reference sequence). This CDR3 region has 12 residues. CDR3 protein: CASSFSGWEQYF.

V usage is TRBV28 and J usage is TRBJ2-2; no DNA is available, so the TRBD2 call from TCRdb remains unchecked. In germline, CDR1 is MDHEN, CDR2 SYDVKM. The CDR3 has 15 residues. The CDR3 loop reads CASSLYGETNEELFF.

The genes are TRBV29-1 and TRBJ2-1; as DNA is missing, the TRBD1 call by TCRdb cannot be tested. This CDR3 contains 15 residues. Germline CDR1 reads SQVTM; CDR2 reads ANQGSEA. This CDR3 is CSVHGTGGANNEQFF.

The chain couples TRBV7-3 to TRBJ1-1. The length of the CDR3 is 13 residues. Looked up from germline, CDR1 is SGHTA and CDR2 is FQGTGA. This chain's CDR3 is CASSSGFSGGAFF.

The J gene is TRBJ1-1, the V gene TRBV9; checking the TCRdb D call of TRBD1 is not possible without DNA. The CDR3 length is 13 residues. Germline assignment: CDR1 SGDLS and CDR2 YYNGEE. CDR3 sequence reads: CASSETGESEAFF.

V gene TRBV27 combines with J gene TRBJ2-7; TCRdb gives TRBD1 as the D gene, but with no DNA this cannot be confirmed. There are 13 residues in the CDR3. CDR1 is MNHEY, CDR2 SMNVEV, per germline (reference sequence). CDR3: CASSLLGQNEQYF.

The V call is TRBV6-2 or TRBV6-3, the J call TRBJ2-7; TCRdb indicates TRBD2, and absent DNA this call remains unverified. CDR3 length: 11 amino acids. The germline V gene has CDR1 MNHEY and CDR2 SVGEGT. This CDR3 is CASSPASEQYF.

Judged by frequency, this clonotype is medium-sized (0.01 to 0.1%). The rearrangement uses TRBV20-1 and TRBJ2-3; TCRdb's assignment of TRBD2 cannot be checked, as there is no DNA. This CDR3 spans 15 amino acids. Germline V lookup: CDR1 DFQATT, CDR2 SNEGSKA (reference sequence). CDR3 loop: CSARAGPLYTDTQYF.